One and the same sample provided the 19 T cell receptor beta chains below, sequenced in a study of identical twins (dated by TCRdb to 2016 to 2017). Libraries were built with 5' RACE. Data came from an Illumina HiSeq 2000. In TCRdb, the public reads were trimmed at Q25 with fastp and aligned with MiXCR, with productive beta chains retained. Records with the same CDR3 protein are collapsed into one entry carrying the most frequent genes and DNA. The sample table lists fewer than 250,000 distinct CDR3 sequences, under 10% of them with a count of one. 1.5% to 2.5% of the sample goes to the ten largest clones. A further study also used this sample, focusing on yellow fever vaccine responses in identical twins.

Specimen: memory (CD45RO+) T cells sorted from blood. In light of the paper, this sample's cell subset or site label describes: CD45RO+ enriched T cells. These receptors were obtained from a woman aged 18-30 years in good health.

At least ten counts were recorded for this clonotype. DNA for the CDR3: TGTGCCAGCAGCCCAGGGACCGGGACAGGGCACAATCAGCCCCAGCATTTT. This encodes CASSPGTGTGHNQPQHF. This chain uses TRBV7-2 with TRBJ1-5, with TRBD1 matching 9 bases. CDR3 length: 17 amino acids. Germline V lookup: CDR1 SGHTA, CDR2 FQGNSA. Losses at the gene ends were 5 bases for V and 3 bases for J; bases not matched to a gene: 11.

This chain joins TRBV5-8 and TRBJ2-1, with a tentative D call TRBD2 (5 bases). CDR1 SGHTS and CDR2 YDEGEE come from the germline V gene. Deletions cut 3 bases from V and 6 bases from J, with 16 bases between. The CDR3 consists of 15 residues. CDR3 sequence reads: CASSSSPEAFNEQFF. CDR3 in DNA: TGTGCCAGCAGCTCTTCCCCGGAGGCCTTCAATGAGCAGTTCTTC.

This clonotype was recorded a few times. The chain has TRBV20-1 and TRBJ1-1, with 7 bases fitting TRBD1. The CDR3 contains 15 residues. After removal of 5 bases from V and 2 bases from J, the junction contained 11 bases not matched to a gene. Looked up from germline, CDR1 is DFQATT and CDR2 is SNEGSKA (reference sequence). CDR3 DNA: TGCAGTGCTTATGACAGGGTTAGAAGAAACACTGAAGCTTTCTTT. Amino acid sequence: CSAYDRVRRNTEAFF.

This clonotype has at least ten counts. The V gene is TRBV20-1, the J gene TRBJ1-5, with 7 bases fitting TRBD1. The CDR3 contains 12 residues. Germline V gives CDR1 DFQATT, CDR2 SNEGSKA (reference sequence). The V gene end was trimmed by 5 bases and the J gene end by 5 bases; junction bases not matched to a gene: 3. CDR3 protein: CSAVTGDQPQHF. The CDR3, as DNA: TGCAGTGCTGTAACAGGGGATCAGCCCCAGCATTTT.

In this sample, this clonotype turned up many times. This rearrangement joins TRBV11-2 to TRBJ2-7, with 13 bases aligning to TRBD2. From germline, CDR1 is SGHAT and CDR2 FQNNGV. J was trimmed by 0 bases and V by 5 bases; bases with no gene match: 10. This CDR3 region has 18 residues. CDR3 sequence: CASSPLGTSGASSYEQYF. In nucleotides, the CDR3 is TGTGCCAGCAGCCCCCTAGGGACTAGCGGGGCGAGCTCCTACGAGCAGTACTTC.

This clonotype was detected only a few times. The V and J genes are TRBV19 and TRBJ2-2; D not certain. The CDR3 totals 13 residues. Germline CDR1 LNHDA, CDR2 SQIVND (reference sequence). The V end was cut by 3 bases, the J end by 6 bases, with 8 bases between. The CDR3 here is CASSISRAGELFF. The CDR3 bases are TGTGCCAGTAGTATTAGCAGAGCCGGGGAGCTGTTTTTT. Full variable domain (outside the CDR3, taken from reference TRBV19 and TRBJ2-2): DGGITQSPKYLFRKEGQNVTLSCEQNLNHDAMYWYRQDPGQGLRLIYYSQIVNDFQKGDIAEGYSVSREKKESFPLTVTSAQKNPTAFYLCASSISRAGELFFGEGSRLTVL.

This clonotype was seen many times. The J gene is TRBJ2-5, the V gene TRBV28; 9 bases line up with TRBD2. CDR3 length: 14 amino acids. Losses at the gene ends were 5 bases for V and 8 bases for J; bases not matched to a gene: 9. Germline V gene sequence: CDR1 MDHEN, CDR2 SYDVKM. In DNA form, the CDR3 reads TGTGCCAGCAGTCTTAGCGGGAGAGGAGGAACCCAGTACTTC. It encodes CASSLSGRGGTQYF. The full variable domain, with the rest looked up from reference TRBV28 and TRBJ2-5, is DVKVTQSSRYLVKRTGEKVFLECVQDMDHENMFWYRQDPGLGLRLIYFSYDVKMKEKGDIPEGYSVSREKKERFSLILESASTNQTSMYLCASSLSGRGGTQYFGPGTRLLVL.

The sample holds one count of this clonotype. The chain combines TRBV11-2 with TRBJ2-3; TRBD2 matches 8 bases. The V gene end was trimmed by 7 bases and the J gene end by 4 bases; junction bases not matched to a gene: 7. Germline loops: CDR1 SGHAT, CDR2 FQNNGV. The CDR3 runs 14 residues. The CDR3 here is CASTQSGSADTQYF. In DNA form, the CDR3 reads TGTGCCAGCACCCAAAGCGGGAGCGCAGATACGCAGTATTTT.

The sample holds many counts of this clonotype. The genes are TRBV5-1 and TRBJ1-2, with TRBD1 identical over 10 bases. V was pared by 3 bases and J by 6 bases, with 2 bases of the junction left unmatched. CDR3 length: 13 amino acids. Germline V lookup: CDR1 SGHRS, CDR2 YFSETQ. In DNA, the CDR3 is TGCGCCAGCAGCTATGACAGGGGGCATGGCTACACCTTC. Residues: CASSYDRGHGYTF.

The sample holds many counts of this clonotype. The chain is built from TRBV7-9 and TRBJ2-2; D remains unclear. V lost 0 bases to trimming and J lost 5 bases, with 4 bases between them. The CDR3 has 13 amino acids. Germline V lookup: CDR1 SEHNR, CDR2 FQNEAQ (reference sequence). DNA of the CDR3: TGTGCCAGCAGCTTAGCCCCAACCGGGGAGCTGTTTTTT. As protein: CASSLAPTGELFF.

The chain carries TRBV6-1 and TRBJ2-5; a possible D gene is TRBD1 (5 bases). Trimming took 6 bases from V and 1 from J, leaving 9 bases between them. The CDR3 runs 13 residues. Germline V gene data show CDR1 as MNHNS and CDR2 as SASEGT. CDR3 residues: CASSDSFQETQYF. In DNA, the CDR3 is TGTGCCAGCAGCGACAGTTTCCAAGAGACCCAGTACTTC.

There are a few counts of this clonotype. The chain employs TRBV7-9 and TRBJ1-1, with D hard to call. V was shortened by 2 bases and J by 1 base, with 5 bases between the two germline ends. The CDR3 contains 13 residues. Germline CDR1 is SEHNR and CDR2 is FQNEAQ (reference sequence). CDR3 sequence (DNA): TGTGCCAGCAGCTTATATCAGAACACTGAAGCTTTCTTT. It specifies CASSLYQNTEAFF.

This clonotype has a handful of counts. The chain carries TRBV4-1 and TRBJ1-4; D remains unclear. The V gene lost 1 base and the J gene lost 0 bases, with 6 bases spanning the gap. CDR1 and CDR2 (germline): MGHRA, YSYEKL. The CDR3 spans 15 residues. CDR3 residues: CASSQVRATNEKLFF. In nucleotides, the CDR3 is TGCGCCAGCAGCCAAGTGAGGGCAACTAATGAAAAACTGTTTTTT.

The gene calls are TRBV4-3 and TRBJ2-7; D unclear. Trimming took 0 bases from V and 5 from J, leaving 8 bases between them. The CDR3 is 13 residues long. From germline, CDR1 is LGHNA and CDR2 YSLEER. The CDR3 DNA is TGCGCCAGCAGCCAAGATTGGGGAAACGAGCAGTACTTC. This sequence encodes CASSQDWGNEQYF.

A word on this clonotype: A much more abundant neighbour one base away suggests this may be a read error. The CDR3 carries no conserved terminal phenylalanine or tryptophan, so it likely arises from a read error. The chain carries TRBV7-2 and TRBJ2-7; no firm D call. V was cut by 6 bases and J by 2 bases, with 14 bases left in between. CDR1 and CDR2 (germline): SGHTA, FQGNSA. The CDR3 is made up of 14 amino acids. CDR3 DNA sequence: TGTGCCAGCAGGAAGGACCAGCTTCCCTACGAGCAGTACATC. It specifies CASRKDQLPYEQYI.

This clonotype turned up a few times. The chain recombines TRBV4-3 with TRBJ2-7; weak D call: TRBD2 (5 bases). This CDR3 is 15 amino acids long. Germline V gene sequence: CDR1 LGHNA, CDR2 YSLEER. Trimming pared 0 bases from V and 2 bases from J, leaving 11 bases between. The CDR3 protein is CASSQDLGEAYEQYF. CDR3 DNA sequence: TGCGCCAGCAGCCAAGATCTCGGGGAAGCCTACGAGCAGTACTTC.

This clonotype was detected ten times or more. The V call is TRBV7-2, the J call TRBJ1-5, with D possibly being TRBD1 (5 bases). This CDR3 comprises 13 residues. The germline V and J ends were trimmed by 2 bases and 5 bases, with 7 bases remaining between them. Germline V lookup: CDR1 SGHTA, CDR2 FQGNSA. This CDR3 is CASSLRGDQPQHF. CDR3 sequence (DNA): TGTGCCAGCAGCTTAAGGGGAGATCAGCCCCAGCATTTT.

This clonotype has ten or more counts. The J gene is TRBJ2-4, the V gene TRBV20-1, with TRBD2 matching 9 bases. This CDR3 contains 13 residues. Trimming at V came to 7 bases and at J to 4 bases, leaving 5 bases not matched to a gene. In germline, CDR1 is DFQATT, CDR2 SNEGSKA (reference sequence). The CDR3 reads CSGSSGRKNIQYF. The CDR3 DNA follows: TGCAGTGGTTCCAGCGGGAGGAAAAACATTCAGTACTTC.

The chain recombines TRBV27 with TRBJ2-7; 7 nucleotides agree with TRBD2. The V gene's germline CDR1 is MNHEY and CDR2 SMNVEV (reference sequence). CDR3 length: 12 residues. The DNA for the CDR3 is TGTGCTCTCGAGCGGGGACCCTACGAGCAGTACTTC. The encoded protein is CALERGPYEQYF.